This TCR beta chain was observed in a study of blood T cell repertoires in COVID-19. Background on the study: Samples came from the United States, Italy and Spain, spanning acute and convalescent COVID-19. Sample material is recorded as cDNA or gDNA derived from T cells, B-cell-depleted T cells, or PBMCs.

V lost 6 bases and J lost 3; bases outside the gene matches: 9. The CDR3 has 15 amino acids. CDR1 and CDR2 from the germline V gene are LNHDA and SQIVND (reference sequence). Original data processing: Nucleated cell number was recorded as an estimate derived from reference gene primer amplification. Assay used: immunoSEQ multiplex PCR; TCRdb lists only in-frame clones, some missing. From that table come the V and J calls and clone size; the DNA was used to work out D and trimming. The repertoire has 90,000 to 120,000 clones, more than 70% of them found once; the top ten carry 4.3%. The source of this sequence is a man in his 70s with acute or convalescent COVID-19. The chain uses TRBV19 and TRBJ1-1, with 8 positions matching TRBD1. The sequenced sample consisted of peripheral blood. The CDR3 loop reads CASSPQGGVYTEAFF. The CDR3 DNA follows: TGTGCCAGTAGCCCACAGGGGGGAGTATACACTGAAGCTTTCTTT.